The entry below describes one TCR beta chain. Its antigen is not known. The assay was immunoSEQ multiplex PCR, and TCRdb's table has in-frame clones only and misses some. Of 200,000 to 250,000 clones in the sample, approximately 65% were seen once. Germline assignment: CDR1 SGDLS and CDR2 YYNGEE. The CDR3 is 16 amino acids. The V end was cut by 3 bases, the J end by 4 bases, with 16 bases between. The record originates from a study of shared clonotypes between healthy human individuals. Notes on the study in general: When compared with the clonotypes that were shared by all four sorted-subset donors, the non-shared clonotypes turned out to have lower generation probabilities. Among the subsets, naive ones generally showed larger estimated richness than memory ones.

The sequenced material came from memory CD4+ T cells sorted from blood. Subset here: CD45RA-negative fraction. This clonotype was sampled from a man aged 30-40 years in good health. The rearrangement joins TRBV9 to TRBJ2-2; a weak D match, TRBD2 (7 bases). Written as DNA, the CDR3 is TGTGCCAGCAGCGATGTCCGGGGGGCGCGCACCGGGGAGCTGTTTTTT. Translating gives CASSDVRGARTGELFF.